This record concerns one T cell receptor (beta chain) sequence. Its target antigen remains unknown. No quality values exist for individual bases; no much larger clone is one base distant. This sample was included in a study of long-term antiretroviral therapy in people with HIV (dated by TCRdb to between 2020 and 2023). A note on the overall study: The earliest samples were collected about a decade before the 2015 WHO recommendation for immediate ART, when ART was typically delayed until CD4 counts fell. Whether ART initiation and durable HIV suppression were associated with changes in peripheral blood TRB repertoire composition and diversity was tested in a retrospective serial study. From some 28 adults with confirmed HIV infection, the cohort provided under 200 cryopreserved PBMC samples, gathered serially across a mean of approximately six years (range 1-12). Among the 30 or so participants with HIV, eleven were female. No cross-contamination during QIAcube processing was seen in test extractions of a monoclonal T-cell line run alongside 30 to 35 polyclonal samples.

Study-wide findings and limitations: Inferences about post-ART repertoire changes are limited because no data were available on ART adherence, viral resistance or therapy changes. HIV repertoires had narrower CDR3 length ranges than controls, and the network structure suggested an antigen-experienced repertoire that shifted only slightly toward naive after ART. Because pre-ART samples had limited cell numbers, profiling was done on unsorted PBMC rather than on sorted CD4+ and CD8+ T cells. Samples dated from the mid-2000s to the late 2010s, and the ART regimens used may be less effective than current ones. The repertoire was dominated across all time points by expanded TRB clones identified before ART initiation, although this dominance was seen to fluctuate and to decrease in many PLHIV after ART. A significant increase in TRB diversity was found to be associated with ART initiation, although TRB diversity was observed to remain significantly below that of transplant donor controls even after long-term ART. Because PBMC availability was limited, only the TCR beta chain was sequenced, with no alpha chain pairing.

To be included, a participant needed at least one PBMC sample from before ART initiation plus at least two post-ART samples. All participants with HIV were treated in the United States of America. Cryopreserved samples of about 0.9-11 million PBMC were thawed and washed before DNA extraction. At the time of the earliest PBMC sample, participants with HIV were aged between about 20 and 54 years. Each participant contributed PBMC samples from 1-4 timepoints before ART initiation and 2-8 timepoints after ART initiation, with a median of 7 samples. For every participant, serial HIV viral load, CD4+ T-cell count, ART history and demographic data were obtained. Genomic DNA was extracted from unsorted PBMC with a Qiagen kit on a QIAcube, with processing performed in batches of 12 samples. The CDR3 goes from the cysteine to the phenylalanine over 17 residues. Here the CDR3 DNA is all that survives: 51 bases in frame from base 1. At the junction V is shortened by 3 bases and J by 2 bases; bases outside the gene matches: 12. From the germline V gene, CDR1 is SGHDT and CDR2 is YYEEEE.

The immunoSEQ hsTCRB v3.0 assay was used at survey level resolution for TRB variable region sequencing. The target sequencing depth for TRB was about 40,000-50,000 T-cell genomes per sample. Pooled TRB libraries were sequenced on an Illumina MiSeq with a v3 150-cycle kit. Concerning the study's data processing: Repertoire analysis ran in R within a reproducible Nextflow workflow covering QC, data transformation and analysis. LymphoSeq2, an R package for exploring AIRR-Seq data, was used to implement the custom analyses. A few samples yielding fewer than 5000 total TRB sequences were excluded, leaving around 190 analyzed HIV repertoires. Among the approximately 190 HIV repertoires that were kept, approximately 61 were collected before ART initiation and roughly 130 were collected after ART initiation. Repertoires were downsampled to 5000 TRB nucleotide sequences, with summary statistics averaged over 100 downsampling iterations. Only TRB sequences with CDR3 regions of at least seven amino acids were retained for analysis. Diversity was measured with a Shannon entropy-derived clonality score and the Gini coefficient. In the repertoire networks, any two of the top 5000 CDR3 amino acid sequences were linked whenever the two sequences differed by an edit distance of one. For TRB CDR3 amino acid sequences, antigen specificity groups and MHC restriction were predicted with GLIPH2. Known CMV, EBV, HIV or tissue antigen associations were flagged by matching CDR3 amino acid sequences against VDJdb and McPAS-TCR. Pre-ART, post-ART and control groups were compared with Wilcoxon signed-rank tests and Holm-Bonferroni correction. TCRdb obtained this table from immuneACCESS and retained in-frame rearrangements with V and J assigned. These tables miss some clones; where compared with another copy, unresolved V genes account for less than half of the shortfall, and the remainder is unexplained. V, J and clone size reflect that table, while D and trimming were determined from the DNA. Present in this sample are some 31,000 clones, 60% to 85% of which were seen just once. The leading ten clones occupy roughly 8.2% of the sample.

This sample comprised unsorted PBMCs, obtained 3.1 years after starting antiretroviral therapy. The sequence came from a woman in her forties or fifties with HIV. The rearranged segments are TRBV5-6 and TRBJ1-2; the junction holds 8 bases that match TRBD1. The nucleotide sequence is given as TGTGCCAGCAGCTCCACCTTTCCGGGACAGGACAACTATGGCTACACCTTC. This sequence encodes CASSSTFPGQDNYGYTF.